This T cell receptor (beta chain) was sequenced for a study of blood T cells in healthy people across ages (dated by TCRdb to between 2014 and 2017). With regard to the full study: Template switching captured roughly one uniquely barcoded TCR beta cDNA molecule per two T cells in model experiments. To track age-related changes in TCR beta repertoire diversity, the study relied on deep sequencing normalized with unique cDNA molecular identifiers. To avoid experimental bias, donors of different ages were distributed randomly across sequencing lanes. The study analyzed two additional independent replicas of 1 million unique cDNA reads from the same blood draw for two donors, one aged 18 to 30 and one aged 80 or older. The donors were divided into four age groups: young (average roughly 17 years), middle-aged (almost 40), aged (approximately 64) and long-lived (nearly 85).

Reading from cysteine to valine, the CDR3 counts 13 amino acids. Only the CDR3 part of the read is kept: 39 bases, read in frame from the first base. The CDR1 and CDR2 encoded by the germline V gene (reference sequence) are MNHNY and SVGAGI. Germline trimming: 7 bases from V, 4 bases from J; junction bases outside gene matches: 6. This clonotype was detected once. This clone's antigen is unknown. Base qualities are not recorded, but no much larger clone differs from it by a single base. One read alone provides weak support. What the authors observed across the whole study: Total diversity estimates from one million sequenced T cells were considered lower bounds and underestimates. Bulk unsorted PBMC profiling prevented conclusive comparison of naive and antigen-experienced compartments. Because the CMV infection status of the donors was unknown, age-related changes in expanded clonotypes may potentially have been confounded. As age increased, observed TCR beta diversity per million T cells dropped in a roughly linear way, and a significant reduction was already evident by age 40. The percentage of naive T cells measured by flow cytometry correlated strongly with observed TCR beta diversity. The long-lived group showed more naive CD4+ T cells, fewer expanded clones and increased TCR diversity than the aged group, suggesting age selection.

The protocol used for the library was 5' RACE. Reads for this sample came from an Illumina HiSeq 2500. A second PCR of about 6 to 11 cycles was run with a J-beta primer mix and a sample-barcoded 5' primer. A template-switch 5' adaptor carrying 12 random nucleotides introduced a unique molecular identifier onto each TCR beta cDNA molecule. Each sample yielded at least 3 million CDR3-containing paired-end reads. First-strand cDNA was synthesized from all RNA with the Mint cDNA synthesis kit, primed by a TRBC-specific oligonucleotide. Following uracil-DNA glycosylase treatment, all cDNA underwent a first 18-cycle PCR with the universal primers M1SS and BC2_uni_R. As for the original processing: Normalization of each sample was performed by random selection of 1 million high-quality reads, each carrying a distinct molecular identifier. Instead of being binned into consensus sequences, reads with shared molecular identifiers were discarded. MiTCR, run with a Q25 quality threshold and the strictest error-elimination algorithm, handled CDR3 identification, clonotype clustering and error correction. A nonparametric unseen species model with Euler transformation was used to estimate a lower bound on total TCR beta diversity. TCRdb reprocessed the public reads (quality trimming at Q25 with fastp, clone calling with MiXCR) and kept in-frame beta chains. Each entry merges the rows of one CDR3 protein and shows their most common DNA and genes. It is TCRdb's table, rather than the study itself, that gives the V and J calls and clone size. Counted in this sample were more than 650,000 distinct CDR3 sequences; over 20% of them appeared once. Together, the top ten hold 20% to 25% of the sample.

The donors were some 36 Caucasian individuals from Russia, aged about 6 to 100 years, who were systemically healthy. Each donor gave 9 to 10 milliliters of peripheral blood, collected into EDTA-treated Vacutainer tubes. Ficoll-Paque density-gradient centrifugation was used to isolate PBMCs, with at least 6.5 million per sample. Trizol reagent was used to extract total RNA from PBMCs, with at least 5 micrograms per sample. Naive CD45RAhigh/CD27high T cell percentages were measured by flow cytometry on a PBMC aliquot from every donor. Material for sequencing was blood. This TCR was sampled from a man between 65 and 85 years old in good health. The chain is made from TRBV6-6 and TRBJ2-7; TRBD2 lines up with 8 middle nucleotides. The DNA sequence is TGTGCCAGCAATCCGGGACTAGAGTACGAGCAGTACGTC. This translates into CASNPGLEYEQYV.